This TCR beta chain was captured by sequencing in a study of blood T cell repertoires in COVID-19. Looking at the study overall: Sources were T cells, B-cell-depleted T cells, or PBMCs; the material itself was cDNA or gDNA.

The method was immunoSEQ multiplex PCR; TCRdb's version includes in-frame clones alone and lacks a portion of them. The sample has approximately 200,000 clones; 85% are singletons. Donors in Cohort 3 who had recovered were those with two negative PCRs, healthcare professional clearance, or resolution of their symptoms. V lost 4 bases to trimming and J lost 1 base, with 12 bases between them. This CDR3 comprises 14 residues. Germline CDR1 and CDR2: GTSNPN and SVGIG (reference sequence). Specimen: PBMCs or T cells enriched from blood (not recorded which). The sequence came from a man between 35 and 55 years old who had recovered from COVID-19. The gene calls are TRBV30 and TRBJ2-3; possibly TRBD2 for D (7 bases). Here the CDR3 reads CAWTEGGGTDTQYF. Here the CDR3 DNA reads TGTGCCTGGACAGAAGGGGGGGGCACAGATACGCAGTATTTT.